This T cell receptor beta chain appears in the sequencing data of a study of OX40 agonist ivuxolimab in advanced cancers. Turning to the study itself: Ivuxolimab is an agonistic anti-OX40 (CD134) antibody, and patients were treated with it.

Germline lookup yields CDR1 SGDLS and CDR2 YYNGEE. J was trimmed by 5 bases and V by 2 bases; bases with no gene match: 8. This CDR3 comprises 15 residues. This table comes from immunoSEQ multiplex PCR, and its TCRdb copy is limited to in-frame clones, with some not included. The sample includes 90,000 to 120,000 clones, less than 95% of them seen just once. This clone was counted a single time. Its antigen is as yet unknown. Findings and limits, study-wide: CD4+ and CD8+ blood T cells expanded clonally by week 6 at 0.1 to 3.0 mg/kg.

The input for sequencing was CD4+ or CD8+ T cells sorted from blood, taken in a trial of the OX40 agonist ivuxolimab. This sequence was found in an adult with an advanced solid tumor such as melanoma, head and neck, liver or kidney cancer. The chain joins TRBV9 to TRBJ1-1; 8 positions agree with TRBD1. CDR3 loop: CASSVGGQGGTEAFF. The CDR3 nucleotides are TGTGCCAGCAGCGTGGGCGGACAGGGAGGTACTGAAGCTTTCTTT.